Here is one T cell receptor beta chain with its context. This sample was included in a study of blood T cell repertoires in COVID-19. In the study overall: Whether acute or convalescent, the COVID-19 samples came from the United States, Italy and Spain. The cDNA or gDNA used as material had been derived from T cells, B-cell-depleted T cells, or PBMCs.

Original analysis: Nucleated cell counts were estimated from reference gene primer amplification. The protocol was immunoSEQ multiplex PCR, while the TCRdb copy is restricted to in-frame clones and leaves out a portion. That table is the source of V, J and clone size, and D and trimming were worked out from the DNA. The table includes fewer than 55,000 clones, about 80% detected once. Input material: peripheral blood. This sequence originates from a man aged 65-85 years with active COVID-19.

The CDR3, as DNA: TGTGCCAGCAGCCAAGACCCCGGGACAGGGCGCACCGGGGAGCTGTTTTTT. This gives the protein CASSQDPGTGRTGELFF. The chain employs TRBV4-2 and TRBJ2-2, with TRBD1 identical over 9 bases. The CDR3 length is 17 residues. Trimming cost V 0 bases and J 4 bases; bases outside gene matches: 6. Germline V CDR1 and CDR2: LGHNA, YNFKEQ.